One and the same sample provided the 17 T cell receptor beta chains below, sequenced in a study of cytomegalovirus exposure and HLA in healthy donors. 13 Jbeta primers and 60 Vbeta primers were used for the PCR. The data were produced by immunoSEQ multiplex PCR, yet TCRdb's version contains in-frame clones alone and is incomplete. The sample includes 80,000 to 100,000 clones, roughly 70% of them seen just once. The sample comprised PBMCs. The receptors were gathered from a middle-aged man in good health and CMV-seronegative.

The chain employs TRBV7-9 and TRBJ1-5; TRBD1 matches 10 bases. The germline gives CDR1 SEHNR, CDR2 FQNEAQ (reference sequence). CDR3 length equals 15 residues. V was pared by 5 bases and J by 5 bases, with 6 bases of the junction left unmatched. The CDR3 spells CASSPGTGADQPQHF. The DNA for the CDR3 is TGTGCCAGCAGCCCAGGGACAGGGGCGGATCAGCCCCAGCATTTT.

This sequence joins TRBV4-3 and TRBJ1-6; 10 nucleotides match TRBD1. V lost 2 bases to trimming and J lost 9 bases; unmatched junction nucleotides: 4. This CDR3 has 15 residues. Per the germline V gene, CDR1 is LGHNA and CDR2 is YSLEER. CDR3 DNA: TGCGCCAGCAGCCAATCCGGGACAGGGGTTTCACCCCTCCACTTT. Its protein is CASSQSGTGVSPLHF.

The V gene is TRBV13, the J gene TRBJ1-1; 7 bases match TRBD1. The germline gives CDR1 PRHDT, CDR2 FYEKMQ (reference sequence). V gave up 5 bases and J gave up 4 bases; unmatched junction bases: 10. CDR3 length: 15 amino acids. The CDR3 DNA reads as TGTGCCAGCAGCGCAATAAGGGGGCGCGGCACTGAAGCTTTCTTT. Translating gives CASSAIRGRGTEAFF.

The chain recombines TRBV7-9 with TRBJ2-7, with 10 bases matching TRBD2. The CDR3 length is 14 residues. V lost 4 bases to trimming and J lost 6 bases; unmatched junction nucleotides: 6. The germline V gene has CDR1 SEHNR and CDR2 FQNEAQ (reference sequence). The CDR3 DNA is TGTGCCAGCAGCTACCTAGCGGGAGTGGGCGAGCAGTACTTC. Residues: CASSYLAGVGEQYF.

The chain recombines TRBV30 with TRBJ1-1; unclear D gene. The CDR3 covers 13 residues. V was shortened by 3 bases and J by 0 bases, with 8 bases between the two germline ends. Germline loops: CDR1 GTSNPN, CDR2 SVGIG (reference sequence). CDR3 DNA sequence: TGTGCCTGGAGGGAGGGAATGAACACTGAAGCTTTCTTT. Translation: CAWREGMNTEAFF.

The rearrangement joins TRBV7-2 to TRBJ2-7; D is undetermined. Germline assignment: CDR1 SGHTA and CDR2 FQGNSA. The germline V and J ends were trimmed by 2 bases and 5 bases, with 16 bases remaining between them. The CDR3 loop spans 15 amino acids. The CDR3 is CASSLIFSRVDEQYF. The CDR3 DNA follows: TGTGCCAGCAGCTTAATATTTAGTCGGGTGGACGAGCAGTACTTC.

The CDR3 sequence: CASTRDRNEQFF. DNA of the CDR3: TGTGCCAGCACGCGGGACCGGAATGAGCAGTTCTTC. This sequence joins TRBV2 and TRBJ2-1; possible D gene TRBD2, 6 bases. The CDR3 is 12 residues long. Germline-derived CDR1 and CDR2 are SNHLY and FYNNEI. V lost 7 bases to trimming and J lost 7 bases, with 11 bases between them.

This clone was detected a few times. The J gene is TRBJ1-4, the V gene TRBV7-3; D unclear. With 0 bases removed from V and 6 bases from J, the gap between germline ends came to 5 bases. CDR3 length: 13 residues. The V gene's germline CDR1 is SGHTA and CDR2 FQGTGA. The CDR3, as DNA: TGTGCCAGCAGCTTAACGCGGGATGAAAAACTGTTTTTT. This sequence encodes CASSLTRDEKLFF.

The gene calls are TRBV11-3 and TRBJ2-2, with TRBD1 identical over 8 bases. Per germline, CDR1 SGHNT and CDR2 YENEEA. Unmatched junction bases numbered 5, after V lost 5 bases and J lost 6 bases. This CDR3 contains 14 residues. CDR3 residues: CASSHDRGPGELFF. CDR3 DNA sequence: TGTGCCAGCAGCCACGACAGGGGACCCGGGGAGCTGTTTTTT.

The chain has TRBV21-1 and TRBJ1-3. TRBV21-1 is given as a pseudogene. The CDR3 is 16 residues long. This CDR3 reads CASSKKGDRSGNTIYF. CDR3 DNA: TGTGCCAGCAGCAAGAAAGGAGATCGCTCTGGAAACACCATATATTTT.

A single count supports this clone. The chain has TRBV2 and TRBJ2-3, with 7 bases aligning to TRBD2. The CDR3 spans 15 residues. The J segment lost 6 bases and the V segment lost 6 bases, leaving 12 bases of the junction unmatched. Germline V CDR1 and CDR2: SNHLY, FYNNEI. CDR3 nucleotides: TGTGCCAGCAGAGGACTAGGGTATAACGGGGATACGCAGTATTTT. This encodes CASRGLGYNGDTQYF.

The CDR3: CSVPRDQETQYF. The CDR3 DNA reads as TGCAGCGTTCCGCGCGACCAAGAGACCCAGTACTTC. The chain employs TRBV29-1 and TRBJ2-5; D is undetermined. Germline V lookup: CDR1 SQVTM, CDR2 ANQGSEA. The length of the CDR3 is 12 residues. Trimming left V 5 bases short and J 0 bases short, with 7 bases between.

The chain uses TRBV10-2 and TRBJ2-7, with a possible D match to TRBD1 (5 bases). V was clipped by 6 bases and J by 4 bases, with 13 bases between them. The length of the CDR3 is 13 residues. The germline CDR1 and CDR2 sequences are WSHSY and SAAADI. In DNA form, the CDR3 reads TGCGCCAGCAGCCGTATCAGGGCTTACGAGCAGTACTTC. This encodes CASSRIRAYEQYF.

V gene TRBV4-2 combines with J gene TRBJ2-2; 7 bases agree with TRBD2. V lost 1 base, J lost 0 bases, and 5 bases stayed unmatched. Per the germline V gene, CDR1 is LGHNA and CDR2 is YNFKEQ. This CDR3 contains 17 residues. The CDR3 bases are TGTGCCAGCAGCCAAGCCGGCGGGAGCGCGAACACCGGGGAGCTGTTTTTT. Its protein product is CASSQAGGSANTGELFF.

This chain joins TRBV20-1 and TRBJ2-1; the D is unclear. Germline CDR1 reads DFQATT; CDR2 reads SNEGSKA (reference sequence). The V end lost 3 bases, the J end lost 8 bases, and 5 bases lay between the germline ends. The CDR3 totals 10 residues. DNA of the CDR3: TGCAGTGCTAGTAGCCATGAGCAGTTCTTC. It codes for CSASSHEQFF.

The V call is TRBV7-6, the J call TRBJ2-2; TRBD1 matches 9 bases. The length of the CDR3 is 17 residues. Trimming removed 1 base from V and 9 bases from J; junction bases left unmatched: 12. Germline CDR1 SGHVS, CDR2 FNYEAQ. In nucleotides, the CDR3 is TGTGCCAGCAGCTTAGACCGGGACAGGGCTACACGTAGGGAGCTGTTTTTT. It is translated as CASSLDRDRATRRELFF.

In its sample, this clone is medium-sized. This chain connects TRBV6-4 to TRBJ2-1, with TRBD2 matching 12 bases. CDR1 and CDR2 from the germline V gene are MRHNA and SNTAGT. The CDR3 sequence is 15 residues long. Trimming cost V 0 bases and J 6 bases; bases outside gene matches: 0. Written as DNA, the CDR3 is TGTGCCAGCAGTGACTCGACTAGCGGGAGCAATGAGCAGTTCTTC. Protein sequence: CASSDSTSGSNEQFF.